This is a list of T cell receptor beta chains from one sample in a study of T cell changes during pregnancy in multiple sclerosis. Generated by immunoSEQ multiplex PCR, the TCRdb table keeps only in-frame clones and is missing some. Seen here are 60,000 to 75,000 clones, approximately 90% observed once, and the top ten hold about 1.5%. The input for sequencing was peripheral blood, taken in the second trimester of pregnancy. The receptors come from a female donor in good health, enrolled as a control in a pregnancy study. Both conserved end residues are part of each CDR3. A D gene is named only where the DNA matches it firmly. Clone size is stated in some rows and not others, as once, few, many or a class when expanded.

j_call clone_size v_call d_call cdr3_aa cdr3_nt
TRBJ1-3 once TRBV4-1 TRBD1 CASSNRDRVLVTGNTIYF TGCGCCAGCAGCAACCGGGACAGGGTTTTGGTGACTGGAAACACCATATATTTT
TRBJ1-1 NA TRBV13 NA CASSPGGMMNTEAFF TGTGCCAGCAGTCCGGGGGGGATGATGAACACTGAAGCTTTCTTT
TRBJ1-2 NA TRBV4-2 TRBD1 CASSQGQGENYGYTF TGTGCCAGCAGCCAGGGACAGGGAGAAAACTATGGCTACACCTTC
TRBJ2-2 NA TRBV6-5 NA CASRTRTANTGELFF TGTGCCAGTAGAACGAGGACAGCGAACACCGGGGAGCTGTTTTTT
TRBJ1-2 NA TRBV2 NA CASVGGSKGYTF TGTGCCAGCGTGGGGGGGTCGAAAGGCTACACCTTC
TRBJ1-1 NA TRBV7-3 NA CASSSGSGTEAFF TGTGCCAGCAGCTCTGGATCGGGCACTGAAGCTTTCTTT
TRBJ1-1 NA TRBV27 NA CASSSYSGHSNTGWNTEAFF TGTGCCAGCAGTTCGTACTCTGGACATTCAAACACAGGGTGGAACACTGAAGCTTTCTTT
TRBJ2-7 NA TRBV5-1 TRBD1 CASSPRTGGYEQYF TGCGCCAGCAGCCCCCGGACAGGGGGCTACGAGCAGTACTTC
TRBJ1-2 NA TRBV7-9 TRBD1 CASSLGQGNYGYTF TGTGCCAGCAGCTTAGGACAGGGAAACTATGGCTACACCTTC
TRBJ2-2 NA TRBV4-1 TRBD2 CASSQDRLAGVWTGELFF TGCGCCAGCAGCCAAGATCGACTAGCGGGAGTGTGGACCGGGGAGCTGTTTTTT
TRBJ2-4 NA TRBV27 NA CASSSLTTNIQYF TGTGCCAGCAGTTCGTTGACAACTAACATTCAGTACTTC
TRBJ2-3 NA TRBV5-6 TRBD2 CASSPSGRETDTQYF TGTGCCAGCAGCCCAAGCGGGAGGGAGACAGATACGCAGTATTTT
TRBJ2-2 NA TRBV25-1 NA CASSEAPGTGELFF TGTGCCAGCAGTGAAGCCCCGGGGACCGGGGAGCTGTTTTTT
TRBJ2-5 NA TRBV27 TRBD2 CASSLSPSGGAWETQYF TGTGCCAGCAGTTTATCGCCTAGCGGGGGGGCCTGGGAGACCCAGTACTTC
TRBJ2-3 NA TRBV6-4 TRBD2 CASSESSGLTDTQYF TGTGCCAGCAGTGAATCTAGCGGGCTTACAGATACGCAGTATTTT
TRBJ2-1 NA TRBV27 TRBD2 CASSSAPGLRNNEQFF TGTGCCAGCAGTTCCGCACCGGGACTACGTAACAATGAGCAGTTCTTC
TRBJ2-2 NA TRBV28 TRBD1 CASSLWGQGGGPDGELFF TGTGCCAGCAGTTTATGGGGACAGGGAGGCGGACCAGACGGGGAGCTGTTTTTT
TRBJ2-2 NA TRBV9 NA CASRAGPNTGELFF TGTGCCAGCAGGGCAGGCCCGAACACCGGGGAGCTGTTTTTT
TRBJ2-5 NA TRBV7-2 TRBD2 CASSLVFLAGEETQYF TGTGCCAGCAGCTTAGTTTTTCTAGCGGGAGAAGAGACCCAGTACTTC
TRBJ2-1 NA TRBV11-2 NA CASTATGAMNEQFF TGTGCCAGCACTGCTACTGGAGCGATGAATGAGCAGTTCTTC
TRBJ1-2 NA TRBV6-6 TRBD1 CASSYGQGFSYGYTF TGTGCCAGCAGTTACGGACAGGGCTTTTCCTATGGCTACACCTTC
TRBJ1-2 NA TRBV7-9 TRBD1 CASTTLTGAGYGYTF TGTGCCAGCACGACGCTTACAGGGGCAGGCTATGGCTACACCTTC
TRBJ1-1 NA TRBV25-1 NA CASSEGGRGSTEAFF TGTGCCAGCAGTGAAGGGGGCAGGGGATCAACTGAAGCTTTCTTT
TRBJ1-5 NA TRBV4-1 NA CASSQRGGGNQPQHF TGCGCCAGCAGCCAAAGGGGAGGTGGCAATCAGCCCCAGCATTTT
TRBJ2-5 NA TRBV30 NA CAWMSSRETQYF TGTGCCTGGATGTCCTCCAGAGAGACCCAGTACTTC
TRBJ2-7 NA TRBV6-1 NA CASSETGSYEQYF TGTGCCAGCAGTGAAACAGGGTCCTACGAGCAGTACTTC
TRBJ1-5 NA TRBV5-1 TRBD1 CASLGTGDQPQHF TGCGCCAGCCTCGGGACAGGGGATCAGCCCCAGCATTTT
TRBJ1-5 NA TRBV19 NA CASNFQPQHF TGTGCCAGTAACTTTCAGCCCCAGCATTTT
TRBJ1-4 NA TRBV5-4 TRBD1 CASSARDRGGKLFF TGTGCCAGCAGCGCTAGGGACAGGGGAGGAAAACTGTTTTTT
TRBJ1-2 few TRBV9 TRBD1 CASSVMGQASNYGYTF TGTGCCAGCAGCGTGATGGGACAGGCTTCTAACTATGGCTACACCTTC
TRBJ1-4 once TRBV7-5 NA CARSHSGTGRATNEKLFF TGTGCCAGAAGCCATTCCGGGACAGGGCGTGCAACTAATGAAAAACTGTTTTTT
TRBJ2-1 NA TRBV18 TRBD2 CASSPPELALGNEQFF TGTGCCAGCTCACCACCAGAACTAGCGCTGGGGAATGAGCAGTTCTTC
TRBJ2-3 NA TRBV28 TRBD1 CASSSPGTESTDTQYF TGTGCCAGCAGTTCTCCCGGGACAGAGAGCACAGATACGCAGTATTTT
TRBJ1-4 NA TRBV7-2 NA CASSLGGAAGEKLFF TGTGCCAGCAGCTTGGGCGGAGCTGCGGGGGAAAAACTGTTTTTT
TRBJ2-7 NA TRBV28 TRBD2 CATSPGLAGYEQYF TGTGCCACCTCACCGGGACTAGCGGGCTACGAGCAGTACTTC
TRBJ2-3 NA TRBV7-8 NA CASSGPRQADTQYF TGTGCCAGCAGCGGTCCTCGACAGGCAGATACGCAGTATTTT
TRBJ2-7 NA TRBV7-2 TRBD2 CASSLGSGALSSYEQYF TGTGCCAGCAGCTTAGGTAGCGGGGCCTTGAGCTCCTACGAGCAGTACTTC
TRBJ1-1 once TRBV11-3 NA CASSLDRALEAFF TGTGCCAGCAGCTTAGACAGGGCCCTTGAAGCTTTCTTT
TRBJ1-5 few TRBV10-1 TRBD1 CASSGMGQGCQPQHF TGCGCCAGCAGTGGGATGGGACAGGGCTGTCAGCCCCAGCATTTT
TRBJ2-7 NA TRBV10-3 NA CAISESGGMYEQYF TGTGCCATCAGTGAGTCTGGCGGGATGTACGAGCAGTACTTC
TRBJ2-3 NA TRBV4-1 NA CASSQGWGGTDTQYF TGCGCCAGCAGCCAAGGGTGGGGCGGCACAGATACGCAGTATTTT
TRBJ2-3 NA TRBV19 TRBD2 CASSSREGPGDTQYF TGTGCCAGTAGTTCGCGGGAGGGCCCGGGAGATACGCAGTATTTT
TRBJ1-2 NA TRBV30 NA CAWSSPTGGYTF TGTGCCTGGAGCTCTCCCACGGGGGGCTACACCTTC